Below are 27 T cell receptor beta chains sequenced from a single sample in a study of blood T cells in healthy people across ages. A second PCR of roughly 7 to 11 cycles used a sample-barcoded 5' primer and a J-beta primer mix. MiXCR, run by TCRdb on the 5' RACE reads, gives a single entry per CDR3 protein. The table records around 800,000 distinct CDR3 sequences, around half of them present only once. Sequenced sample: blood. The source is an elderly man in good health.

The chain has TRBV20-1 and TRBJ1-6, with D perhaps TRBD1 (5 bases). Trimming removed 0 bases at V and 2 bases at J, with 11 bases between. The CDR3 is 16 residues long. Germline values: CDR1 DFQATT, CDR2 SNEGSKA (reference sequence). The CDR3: CSARESGATYNSPLHF. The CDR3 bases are TGCAGTGCTAGAGAATCCGGGGCTACCTATAATTCACCCCTCCACTTT.

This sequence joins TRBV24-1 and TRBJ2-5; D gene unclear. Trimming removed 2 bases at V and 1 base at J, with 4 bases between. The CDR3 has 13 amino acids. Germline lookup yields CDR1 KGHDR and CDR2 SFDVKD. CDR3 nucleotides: TGTGCCACCAGTGATTGGGTCCAAGAGACCCAGTACTTC. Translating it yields CATSDWVQETQYF.

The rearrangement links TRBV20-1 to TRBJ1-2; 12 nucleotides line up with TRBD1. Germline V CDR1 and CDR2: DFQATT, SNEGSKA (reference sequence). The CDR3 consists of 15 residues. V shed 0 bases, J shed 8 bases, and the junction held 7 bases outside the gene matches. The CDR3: CSARDQGQGAKGYTF. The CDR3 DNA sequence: TGCAGTGCTAGAGATCAGGGACAGGGGGCTAAAGGCTACACCTTC.

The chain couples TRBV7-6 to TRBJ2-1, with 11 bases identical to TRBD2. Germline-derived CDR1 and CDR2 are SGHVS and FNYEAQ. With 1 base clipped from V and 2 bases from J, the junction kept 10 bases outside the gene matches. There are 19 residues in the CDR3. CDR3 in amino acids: CASSLVLRLAGGAYNEQFF. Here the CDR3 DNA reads TGTGCCAGCAGCTTAGTCCTCCGGCTAGCGGGAGGAGCCTACAATGAGCAGTTCTTC.

This CDR3 reads CASSLFLGAQETQYF. DNA of the CDR3: TGCGCCAGCAGCTTATTCTTAGGGGCACAAGAGACCCAGTACTTC. The rearrangement links TRBV5-1 to TRBJ2-5, with D possibly TRBD1 on 5 matching bases. V was clipped by 2 bases and J by 2 bases, with 13 bases between them. Germline loops: CDR1 SGHRS, CDR2 YFSETQ. There are 15 residues in the CDR3.

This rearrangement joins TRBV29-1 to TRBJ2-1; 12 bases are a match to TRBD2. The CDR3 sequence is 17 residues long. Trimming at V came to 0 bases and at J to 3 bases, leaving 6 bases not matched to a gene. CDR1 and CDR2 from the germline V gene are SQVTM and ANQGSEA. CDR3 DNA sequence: TGCAGCGTTGAAGAGTCCGGACTAGCGGGATACTACAATGAGCAGTTCTTC. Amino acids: CSVEESGLAGYYNEQFF.

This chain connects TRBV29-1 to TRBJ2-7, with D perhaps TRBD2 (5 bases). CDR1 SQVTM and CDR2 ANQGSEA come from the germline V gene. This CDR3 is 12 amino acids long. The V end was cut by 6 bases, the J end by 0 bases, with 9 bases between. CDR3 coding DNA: TGCAGCGTCCACGGGAACTCCTACGAGCAGTACTTC. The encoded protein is CSVHGNSYEQYF.

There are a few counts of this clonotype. The CDR3 reads CASSPRTDRGFYEQYF. DNA for the CDR3: TGCGCCAGCAGCCCCCGTACCGACAGGGGGTTCTACGAGCAGTACTTC. The chain couples TRBV5-1 to TRBJ2-7; 9 bases are shared with TRBD1. V shed 4 bases, J shed 3 bases, and the junction held 11 bases outside the gene matches. The CDR3 is 16 residues long. Germline CDR1 reads SGHRS; CDR2 reads YFSETQ.

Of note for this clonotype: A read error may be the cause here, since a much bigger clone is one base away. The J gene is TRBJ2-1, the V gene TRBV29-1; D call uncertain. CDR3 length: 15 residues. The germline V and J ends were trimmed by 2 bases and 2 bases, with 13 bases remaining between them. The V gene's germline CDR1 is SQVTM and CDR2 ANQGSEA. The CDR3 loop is CSVEPGRSPYNEQFF. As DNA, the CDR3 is TGCAGCGTTGAACCTGGCAGGAGCCCCTACAATGAGCAGTTCTTC.

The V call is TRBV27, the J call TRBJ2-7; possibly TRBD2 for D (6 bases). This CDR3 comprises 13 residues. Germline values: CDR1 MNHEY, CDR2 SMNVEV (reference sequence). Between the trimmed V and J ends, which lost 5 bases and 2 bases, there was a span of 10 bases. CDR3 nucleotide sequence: TGTGCCAGCAGTCGACTAGGCCCCTACGAGCAGTACTTC. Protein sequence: CASSRLGPYEQYF.

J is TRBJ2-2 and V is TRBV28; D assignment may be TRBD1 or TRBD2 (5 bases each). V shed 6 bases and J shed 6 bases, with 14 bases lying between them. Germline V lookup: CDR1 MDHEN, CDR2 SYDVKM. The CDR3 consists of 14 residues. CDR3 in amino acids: CASSQKGRAGELFF. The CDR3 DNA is TGTGCCAGCAGCCAAAAGGGACGGGCCGGGGAGCTGTTTTTT.

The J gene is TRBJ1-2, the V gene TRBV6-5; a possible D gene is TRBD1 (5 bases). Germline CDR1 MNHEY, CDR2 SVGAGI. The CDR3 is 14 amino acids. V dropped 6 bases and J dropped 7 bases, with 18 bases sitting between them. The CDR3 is CASSRDPFLGGYTF. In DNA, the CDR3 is TGTGCCAGCAGCCGGGACCCGTTTCTTGGTGGCTACACCTTC.

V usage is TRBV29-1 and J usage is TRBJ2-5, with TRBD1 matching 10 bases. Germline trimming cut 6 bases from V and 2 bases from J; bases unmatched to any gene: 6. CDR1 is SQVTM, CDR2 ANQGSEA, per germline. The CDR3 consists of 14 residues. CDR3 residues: CSVWDRGPQETQYF. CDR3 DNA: TGCAGCGTCTGGGACAGGGGACCGCAAGAGACCCAGTACTTC.

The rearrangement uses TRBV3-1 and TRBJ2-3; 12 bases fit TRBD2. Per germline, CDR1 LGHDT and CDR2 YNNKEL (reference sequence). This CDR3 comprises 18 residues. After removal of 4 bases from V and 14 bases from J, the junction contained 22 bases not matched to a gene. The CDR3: CASSLTQGLAGQHRYAYF. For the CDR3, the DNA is TGTGCCAGCAGCCTCACGCAAGGACTAGCGGGACAGCACAGATACGCGTATTTT.

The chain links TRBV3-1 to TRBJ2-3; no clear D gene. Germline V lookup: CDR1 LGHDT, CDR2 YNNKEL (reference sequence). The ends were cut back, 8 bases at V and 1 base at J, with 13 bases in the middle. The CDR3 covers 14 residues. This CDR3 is CASGNQEGTDTQYF. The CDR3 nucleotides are TGTGCCAGCGGTAACCAAGAGGGCACAGATACGCAGTATTTT.

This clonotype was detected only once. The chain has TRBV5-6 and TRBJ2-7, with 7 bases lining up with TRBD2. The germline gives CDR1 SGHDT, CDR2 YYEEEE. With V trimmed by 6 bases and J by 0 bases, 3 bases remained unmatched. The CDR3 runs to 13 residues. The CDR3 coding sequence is TGTGCCAGCAAAGGGGACTACTCCTACGAGCAGTACTTC. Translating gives CASKGDYSYEQYF.

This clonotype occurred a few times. The CDR3 region has the DNA TGTGCCAGCAGCCAAGGGACAGGGTCGGAAAAACTGTTTTTT. Its protein is CASSQGTGSEKLFF. The chain links TRBV3-1 to TRBJ1-4; 8 bases are shared with TRBD1. V dropped 1 base and J dropped 8; count of bases not matched to a gene: 3. Looked up from germline, CDR1 is LGHDT and CDR2 is YNNKEL (reference sequence). The CDR3 has 14 amino acids.

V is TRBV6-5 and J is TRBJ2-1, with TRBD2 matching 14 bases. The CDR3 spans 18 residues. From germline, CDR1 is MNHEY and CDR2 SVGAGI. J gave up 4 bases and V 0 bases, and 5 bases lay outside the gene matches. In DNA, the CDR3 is TGTGCCAGCAGTTACTCCGGGACTAGCGGGAGAAGGTACAATGAGCAGTTCTTC. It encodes CASSYSGTSGRRYNEQFF.

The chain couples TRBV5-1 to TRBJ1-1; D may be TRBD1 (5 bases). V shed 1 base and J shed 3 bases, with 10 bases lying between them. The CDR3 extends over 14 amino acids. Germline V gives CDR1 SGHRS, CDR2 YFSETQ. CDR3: CASSLTAGDTEAFF. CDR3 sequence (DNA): TGCGCCAGCAGCTTGACGGCGGGGGACACTGAAGCTTTCTTT.

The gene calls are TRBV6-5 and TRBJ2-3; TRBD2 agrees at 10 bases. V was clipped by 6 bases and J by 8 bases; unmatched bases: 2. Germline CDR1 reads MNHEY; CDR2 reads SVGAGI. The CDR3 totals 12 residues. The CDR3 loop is CASRLAGGTQYF. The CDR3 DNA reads TGTGCCAGCAGATTAGCGGGAGGTACGCAGTATTTT.

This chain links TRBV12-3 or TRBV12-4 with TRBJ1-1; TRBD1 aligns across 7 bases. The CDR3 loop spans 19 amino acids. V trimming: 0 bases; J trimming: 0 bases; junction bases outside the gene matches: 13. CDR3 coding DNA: TGTGCCAGCAGTTTAGCGTCGACAGGGACCATAGTGATGAACACTGAAGCTTTCTTT. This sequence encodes CASSLASTGTIVMNTEAFF.

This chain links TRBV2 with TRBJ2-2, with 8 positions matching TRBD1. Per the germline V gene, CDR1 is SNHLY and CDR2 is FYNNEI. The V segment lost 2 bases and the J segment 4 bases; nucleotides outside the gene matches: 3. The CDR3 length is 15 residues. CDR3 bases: TGTGCCAGCAGTGAACGGACAGGGCTCACCGGGGAGCTGTTTTTT. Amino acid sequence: CASSERTGLTGELFF.

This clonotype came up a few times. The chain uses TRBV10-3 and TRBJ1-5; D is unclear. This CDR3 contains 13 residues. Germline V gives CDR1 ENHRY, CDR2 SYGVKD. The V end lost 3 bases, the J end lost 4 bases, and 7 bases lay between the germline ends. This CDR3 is CAISEGPNQPQHF. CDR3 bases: TGTGCCATCAGTGAAGGGCCTAATCAGCCCCAGCATTTT.

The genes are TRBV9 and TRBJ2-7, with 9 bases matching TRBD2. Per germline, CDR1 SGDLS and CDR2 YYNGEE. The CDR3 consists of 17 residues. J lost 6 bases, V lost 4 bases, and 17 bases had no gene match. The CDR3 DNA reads TGTGCCAGCAGCCCGCGGAGTAGCGGGAGAGCGGCCAGCGAGCAGTACTTC. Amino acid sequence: CASSPRSSGRAASEQYF.

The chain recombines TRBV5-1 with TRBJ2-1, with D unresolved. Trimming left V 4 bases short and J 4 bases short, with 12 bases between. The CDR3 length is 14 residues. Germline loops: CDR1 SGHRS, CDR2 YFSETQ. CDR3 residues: CASSPEGPYNEQFF. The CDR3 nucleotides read TGCGCCAGCAGCCCCGAAGGACCGTACAATGAGCAGTTCTTC.

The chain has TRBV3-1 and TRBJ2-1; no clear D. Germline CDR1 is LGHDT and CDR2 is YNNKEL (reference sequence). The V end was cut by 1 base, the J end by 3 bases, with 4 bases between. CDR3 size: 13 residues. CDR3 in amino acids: CASSQVDYNEQFF. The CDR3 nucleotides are TGTGCCAGCAGCCAAGTCGACTACAATGAGCAGTTCTTC.

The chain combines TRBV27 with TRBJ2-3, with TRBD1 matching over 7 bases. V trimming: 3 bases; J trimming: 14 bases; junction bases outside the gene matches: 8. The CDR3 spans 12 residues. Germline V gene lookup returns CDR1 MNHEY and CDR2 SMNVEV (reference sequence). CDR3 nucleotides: TGTGCCAGCAGTTTGAGGGGGCGGCACGCGTATTTT. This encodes CASSLRGRHAYF.